Listed below are T cell receptor beta chains from one sample, sequenced in a study of identical twins. TCRdb analysed the 5' RACE reads with MiXCR anew, one entry per CDR3 protein. The repertoire holds approximately 350,000 distinct CDR3 sequences, with 9% to 15% as singletons. The sample was also linked to a second study, of yellow fever vaccine responses in identical twins.

The specimen sequenced was CD8+ T cells sorted from blood. Receptor source: a woman aged 18-29 years in good health. CDR3s include the opening cysteine and the closing phenylalanine or tryptophan. Fields, in order: D gene, V gene, clone size, J gene, CDR3 protein, CDR3 DNA. D genes are given only for firm matches. Expanded clones get a size class; other rows say once, few or many, or leave the size out.

>.|TRBV6-1|.|TRBJ1-5
CASTETEGNQPQHF
TGTGCCAGCACGGAGACGGAGGGGAATCAGCCCCAGCATTTT
>.|TRBV28|few|TRBJ2-2
CASPGWDTGELFF
TGTGCCAGCCCAGGCTGGGACACCGGGGAGCTGTTTTTT
>.|TRBV18|.|TRBJ1-1
CASSYVGVNTEAFF
TGTGCCAGCTCCTACGTGGGGGTTAACACTGAAGCTTTCTTT
>TRBD2|TRBV10-3|few|TRBJ2-1
CAISREGDNEQFF
TGTGCCATCTCGCGGGAGGGAGACAATGAGCAGTTCTTC
>.|TRBV20-1|.|TRBJ2-1
CSARAVREAYNEQFF
TGCAGTGCTAGAGCGGTGCGGGAAGCCTACAATGAGCAGTTCTTC
>TRBD2|TRBV5-6|many|TRBJ2-1
CASSFERGVYNEQFF
TGTGCCAGCAGCTTTGAGCGGGGGGTCTACAATGAGCAGTTCTTC
>TRBD1|TRBV29-1|few|TRBJ1-2
CSVEGRGFYGYTF
TGCAGCGTTGAGGGCAGGGGGTTTTATGGCTACACCTTC
>TRBD2|TRBV29-1|few|TRBJ2-1
CSVVPGTSTYNEQFF
TGCAGCGTTGTCCCCGGGACTAGCACCTACAATGAGCAGTTCTTC
>.|TRBV24-1|many|TRBJ2-1
CATSLDGVYEQFF
TGTGCCACATCCCTTGACGGTGTCTATGAGCAGTTCTTC
>.|TRBV12-3/TRBV12-4|few|TRBJ2-3
CASSLLGVSADTQYF
TGTGCCAGCAGCTTACTAGGGGTAAGCGCAGATACGCAGTATTTT
>.|TRBV5-1|many|TRBJ2-7
CASRTTETYEQYF
TGCGCCAGCAGAACTACAGAGACCTACGAGCAGTACTTC
>TRBD2|TRBV20-1|few|TRBJ2-1
CSATSGRGNEQFF
TGCAGTGCTACCAGCGGGAGAGGAAATGAGCAGTTCTTC
>TRBD1|TRBV29-1|.|TRBJ2-5
CSVEGGQREETQYF
TGCAGCGTTGAAGGGGGACAGAGGGAAGAGACCCAGTACTTC
>TRBD2|TRBV7-8|.|TRBJ2-1
CASSSGETSGGYNEQFF
TGTGCCAGCAGCTCCGGGGAAACTAGCGGGGGATACAATGAGCAGTTCTTC
>.|TRBV29-1|many|TRBJ2-7
CSVETASEQYF
TGCAGCGTTGAAACGGCATCCGAGCAGTACTTC
>.|TRBV20-1|few|TRBJ2-2
CSARDIRGSGELFF
TGCAGTGCTAGAGATATTCGGGGGTCCGGGGAGCTGTTTTTT
>TRBD2|TRBV15|few|TRBJ2-3
CATSTLEASGADTQYF
TGTGCCACCAGCACCCTAGAGGCTAGCGGAGCAGATACGCAGTATTTT
>TRBD2|TRBV28|.|TRBJ2-1
CASSPRAGMWREGPYNEQFF
TGTGCCAGCAGTCCCAGGGCAGGGATGTGGCGGGAGGGCCCCTACAATGAGCAGTTCTTC
>TRBD1|TRBV2|few|TRBJ1-5
CASSEGQDPSEGNQPQHF
TGTGCCAGCAGCGAGGGACAGGACCCCTCGGAGGGCAATCAGCCCCAGCATTTT
>TRBD2|TRBV28|.|TRBJ2-1
CASSRSGRPYNEQFF
TGTGCCAGCAGTCGAAGCGGGAGGCCATACAATGAGCAGTTCTTC
>TRBD2|TRBV4-1|many|TRBJ2-3
CASSQDEVSGDTDTQYF
TGCGCCAGCAGCCAAGATGAGGTTAGCGGGGACACAGATACGCAGTATTTT
>TRBD2|TRBV28|few|TRBJ2-3
CASRIAGAADTQYF
TGTGCCAGCAGGATAGCGGGAGCGGCTGATACGCAGTATTTT
>.|TRBV5-1|few|TRBJ2-7
CASSLEGIPYEQYF
TGCGCCAGCAGCTTGGAGGGGATACCCTACGAGCAGTACTTC
>.|TRBV12-3/TRBV12-4|few|TRBJ1-4
CASSLSPQGYGEKLFF
TGTGCCAGCAGTTTAAGCCCTCAGGGGTACGGAGAAAAACTGTTTTTT
>TRBD2|TRBV7-9|many|TRBJ2-7
CASSPPGLVYEQYF
TGTGCCAGCTCACCCCCGGGACTAGTCTACGAGCAGTACTTC
>TRBD1|TRBV28|few|TRBJ1-1
CASSLTGVVMNTEAFF
TGTGCCAGCAGTTTAACAGGGGTGGTGATGAACACTGAAGCTTTCTTT
>.|TRBV27|few|TRBJ2-1
CASSIVGGDRNEQFF
TGTGCCAGCAGCATCGTGGGAGGAGACCGGAATGAGCAGTTCTTC
>TRBD1|TRBV5-1|.|TRBJ1-4
CASSLEQGFNEKLFF
TGCGCCAGCAGCTTGGAACAGGGGTTTAATGAAAAACTGTTTTTT
>TRBD2|TRBV28|few|TRBJ2-7
CASSPGFSGRAYEQYF
TGTGCCAGCAGCCCGGGTTTTAGCGGGAGGGCCTACGAGCAGTACTTC
>TRBD2|TRBV12-3/TRBV12-4|.|TRBJ2-1
CASTGGRGIEQFF
TGTGCCAGCACGGGAGGGAGGGGAATTGAGCAGTTCTTC
>TRBD1|TRBV25-1|.|TRBJ2-1
CASSSPGTGLNEQFF
TGTGCCAGCAGTTCCCCGGGGACAGGGCTCAATGAGCAGTTCTTC
>.|TRBV11-2|few|TRBJ1-1
CASSILLGSGAFF
TGTGCCAGCAGCATACTCCTGGGGTCTGGAGCTTTCTTT
>TRBD1|TRBV28|.|TRBJ2-1
CASSGTGGLHEQFF
TGTGCCAGCAGTGGAACAGGGGGCTTGCATGAGCAGTTCTTC
>.|TRBV28|.|TRBJ2-7
CASSPTILSPYEQYF
TGTGCCAGCAGTCCAACCATCCTCTCCCCCTACGAGCAGTACTTC
>.|TRBV29-1|few|TRBJ2-1
CSVEDLTSSSYNEQFF
TGCAGCGTTGAAGATCTTACTTCTAGCTCCTACAATGAGCAGTTCTTC
>.|TRBV5-1|.|TRBJ2-5
CASSFLPAGAVGETQYF
TGCGCCAGCAGCTTCCTACCCGCAGGGGCGGTAGGGGAGACCCAGTACTTC
>.|TRBV28|.|TRBJ2-1
CASTLWGSLYNEQFF
TGTGCCAGCACCCTATGGGGGTCCCTATACAATGAGCAGTTCTTC
>.|TRBV15|many|TRBJ2-1
CATSRGTRRTYNEQFF
TGTGCCACCAGCAGAGGAACCAGGAGAACCTACAATGAGCAGTTCTTC
>.|TRBV6-2/TRBV6-3|few|TRBJ1-5
CASSPGPGNQPQHF
TGTGCCAGCAGCCCGGGCCCGGGCAATCAGCCCCAGCATTTT
>TRBD2|TRBV28|few|TRBJ2-3
CASRPLVSGVTDTQYF
TGTGCCAGCAGGCCCCTCGTTAGCGGGGTAACAGATACGCAGTATTTT
>.|TRBV25-1|few|TRBJ1-6
CASSAGYHSPLHF
TGTGCCAGCAGTGCAGGGTACCATTCACCCCTCCACTTT
>.|TRBV9|.|TRBJ2-3
CASSAPGQGLTDTQYF
TGTGCCAGCAGCGCCCCTGGGCAGGGCCTAACAGATACGCAGTATTTT
>.|TRBV5-1|few|TRBJ2-1
CASSLLVGSYNEQFF
TGCGCCAGCAGCTTGCTTGTGGGCTCCTACAATGAGCAGTTCTTC
>.|TRBV15|few|TRBJ2-1
CATRGKDFSSYNEQFF
TGTGCCACCAGGGGGAAGGACTTTAGCTCCTACAATGAGCAGTTCTTC
>.|TRBV11-1|.|TRBJ2-1
CASSEVLTTQDEQFF
TGTGCCAGCAGCGAGGTACTAACAACTCAGGATGAGCAGTTCTTC
>TRBD2|TRBV3-1|.|TRBJ2-7
CASSPSYTSGSYEQYF
TGTGCCAGCAGCCCCTCCTATACTAGCGGGAGCTACGAGCAGTACTTC
>TRBD1|TRBV10-2|.|TRBJ1-5
CASSETGAINQPQHF
TGCGCCAGCAGTGAGACAGGGGCTATCAATCAGCCCCAGCATTTT
>.|TRBV10-3|.|TRBJ2-2
CAISGGDGELFF
TGTGCCATCAGTGGGGGGGACGGGGAGCTGTTTTTT
>TRBD2|TRBV10-2|few|TRBJ2-3
CASSELGSGGESTDTQYF
TGCGCCAGCAGTGAGTTGGGTAGCGGGGGCGAGAGCACAGATACGCAGTATTTT
>TRBD2|TRBV9|.|TRBJ2-2
CASSVTRASGTNTGELFF
TGTGCCAGCAGCGTAACCCGGGCTAGCGGGACGAACACCGGGGAGCTGTTTTTT
>.|TRBV20-1|.|TRBJ2-6
CCVSGRVYSGANVLTF
TGCTGCGTCTCGGGCAGGGTCTACTCTGGGGCCAACGTCCTGACTTTC
>.|TRBV15|few|TRBJ1-2
CATSRATHYLYGYTF
TGTGCCACCAGCAGAGCCACACATTATCTCTATGGCTACACCTTC
>TRBD2|TRBV10-2|many|TRBJ2-2
CASSSGGYTGELFF
TGCGCCAGCAGTAGCGGGGGTTACACCGGGGAGCTGTTTTTT
>.|TRBV24-1|.|TRBJ2-2
CATSDFPSGVNTGELFF
TGTGCCACCAGTGATTTTCCGAGCGGAGTGAACACCGGGGAGCTGTTTTTT
>.|TRBV15|.|TRBJ2-7
CATSRDSYEQYF
TGTGCCACCAGCAGAGATTCCTACGAGCAGTACTTC